This T cell receptor (beta chain) emerged from a study of blood T cell repertoires in COVID-19. Study as a whole: Specimens from acute and convalescent COVID-19 originated in the United States, Italy and Spain. PBMCs, B-cell-depleted T cells, or T cells were the source of the cDNA or gDNA that made up the material.

This clone was found a few times. Authors' data handling: Using reference gene primer amplification, nucleated cell counts were estimated. This table comes from immunoSEQ multiplex PCR, and its TCRdb copy is limited to in-frame clones, with some not included. That table supplies the V and J calls and clone size; D and trimming were determined from the DNA. The profile shows about 300,000 clones, over 85% of them singletons. The Seattle site enrolled patients during active infection and followed them longitudinally. The germline V and J ends were trimmed by 3 bases and 7 bases, with 10 bases remaining between them. Germline lookup yields CDR1 SNHLY and CDR2 FYNNEI. The CDR3 sequence is 14 residues long.

The specimen sequenced was peripheral blood. The sequence was collected from a young woman with COVID-19, enrolled during active disease. The chain has TRBV2 and TRBJ1-6; D ambiguous. CDR3 sequence (DNA): TGTGCCAGCAGTGAGGGCAGACGAAATTCACCCCTCCACTTT. This codes for CASSEGRRNSPLHF.